The present T cell receptor beta chain was sequenced within a study of blood T cell repertoires in COVID-19. Study-wide background: Collection of acute and convalescent COVID-19 samples took place in the United States, Italy and Spain. The analysed material was cDNA or gDNA that came from T cells, B-cell-depleted T cells, or PBMCs.

The CDR3 totals 14 residues. Unmatched junction bases numbered 9, after V lost 7 bases and J lost 7 bases. In germline, CDR1 is SGHTA, CDR2 FQGNSA. Per the study methods: Estimation of nucleated cell counts relied on the amplification of reference gene primers. Sequenced by immunoSEQ multiplex PCR; TCRdb stores in-frame clones only, minus some. V, J and clone size were drawn from that table, and D and trimming were deduced from the DNA. The sample has approximately 230,000 clones, approximately 90% seen once. Sample: peripheral blood. V usage is TRBV7-2 and J usage is TRBJ1-2, with TRBD1 matching over 10 bases. The source is a woman in her thirties or forties who had recovered from COVID-19. CDR3 coding DNA: TGTGCCAGCAATTCTGGACAGGGGGTTGGTGGCTACACCTTC. Encoded protein: CASNSGQGVGGYTF. Full variable domain (missing parts from reference TRBV7-2 and TRBJ1-2): GAGVSQSPSNKVTEKGKDVELRCDPISGHTALYWYRQSLGQGLEFLIYFQGNSAPDKSGLPSDRFSAERTGGSVSTLTIQRTQQEDSAVYLCASNSGQGVGGYTFGSGTRLTVV.